This TCR beta chain was sequenced in a study of control samples from healthy donors and cancer patients (dated by TCRdb to the early 2020s). V is cut by 6 bases and J by 3 bases, and the space between the germline ends is 6 bases. Looking up the germline V gene (reference sequence) yields CDR1 DFQATT and CDR2 SNEGSKA. The CDR3 holds 10 amino acids from the cysteine to the phenylalanine. Of the read, only the CDR3 DNA is kept; its 30 bases are in frame from base 1. This clone came up once. Its cognate antigen has yet to be identified. No per-base quality is available; no much larger clone lies one base away. Library creation used the immunoSEQ multiplex PCR assay. The source is immuneACCESS, and TCRdb retained only in-frame sequences with V and J called. Part of the clones is not carried over; for the studies checked, unresolved V genes explain less than half of this, and the remainder is unexplained. The sample includes roughly 14,000 clones, with more than 75% observed a single time. The ten largest clones take up about 9.9% of the sample.

The sequence derives from a woman between 70 and 85 years old with colorectal cancer. Sequencing was carried out using PBMCs. The rearrangement combines TRBV20-1 with TRBJ2-7, with the D segment identity uncertain. The bases are TGCAGTGCCCTGGACTACGAGCAGTACTTC. Its amino acids are CSALDYEQYF.